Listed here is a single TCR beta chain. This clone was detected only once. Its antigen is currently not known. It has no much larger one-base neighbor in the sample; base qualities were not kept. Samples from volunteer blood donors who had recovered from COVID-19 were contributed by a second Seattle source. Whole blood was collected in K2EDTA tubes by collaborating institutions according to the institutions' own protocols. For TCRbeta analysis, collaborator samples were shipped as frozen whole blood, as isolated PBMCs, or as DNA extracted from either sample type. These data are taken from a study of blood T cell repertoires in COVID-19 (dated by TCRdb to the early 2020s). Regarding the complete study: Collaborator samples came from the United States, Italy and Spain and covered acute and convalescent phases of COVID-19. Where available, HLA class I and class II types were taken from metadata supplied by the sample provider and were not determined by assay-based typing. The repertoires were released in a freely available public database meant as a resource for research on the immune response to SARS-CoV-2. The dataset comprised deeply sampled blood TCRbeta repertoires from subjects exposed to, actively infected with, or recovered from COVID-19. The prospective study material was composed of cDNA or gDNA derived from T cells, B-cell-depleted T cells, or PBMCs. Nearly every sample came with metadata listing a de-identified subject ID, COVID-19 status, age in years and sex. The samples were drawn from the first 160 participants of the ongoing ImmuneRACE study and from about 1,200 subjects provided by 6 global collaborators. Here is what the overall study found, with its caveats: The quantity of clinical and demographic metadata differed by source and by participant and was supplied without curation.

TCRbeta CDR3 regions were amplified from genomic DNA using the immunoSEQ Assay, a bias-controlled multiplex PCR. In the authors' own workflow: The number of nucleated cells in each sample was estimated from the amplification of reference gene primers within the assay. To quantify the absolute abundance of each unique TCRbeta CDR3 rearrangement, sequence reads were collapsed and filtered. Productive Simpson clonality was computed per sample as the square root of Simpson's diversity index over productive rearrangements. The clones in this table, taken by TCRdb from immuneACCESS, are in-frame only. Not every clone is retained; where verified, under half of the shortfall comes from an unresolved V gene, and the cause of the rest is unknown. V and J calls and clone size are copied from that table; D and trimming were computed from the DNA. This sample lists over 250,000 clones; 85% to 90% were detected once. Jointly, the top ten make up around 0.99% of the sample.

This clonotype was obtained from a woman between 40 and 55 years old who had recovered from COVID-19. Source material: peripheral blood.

The nucleotide sequence reads TGTGCCAGCAGCCTCTCGACAGCCCTGAACACTGAAGCTTTCTTT. It codes for CASSLSTALNTEAFF. This sequence uses TRBV9 and TRBJ1-1; the D segment could be TRBD1, given 5 matching bases. V is reduced by 4 bases and J by 0 bases, leaving a spacing of 13 bases between them. CDR1 and CDR2 are drawn from the germline V gene: SGDLS, YYNGEE. Spanning cysteine to phenylalanine, the CDR3 consists of 15 amino acids. Solely the CDR3 DNA is kept, with 45 bases framed from the first base.